The 21 T cell receptor beta chains listed next were all sequenced from one sample in a study of control samples from healthy donors and cancer patients. The protocol was immunoSEQ multiplex PCR, while the TCRdb copy is restricted to in-frame clones and leaves out a portion. This sample has 110,000 or so clones, with roughly 90% found just once. The sample was blood. These receptors came from a man between 45 and 60 years old in good health.

V and J are TRBV11-2 and TRBJ1-4; D remains ambiguous. CDR1 and CDR2 (germline): SGHAT, FQNNGV. With 1 base removed from V and 5 bases from J, the gap between germline ends came to 11 bases. CDR3 length: 15 residues. The chain's CDR3 is CASSLVPGMNEKLFF. CDR3 nucleotide sequence: TGTGCCAGCAGCTTAGTTCCGGGGATGAATGAAAAACTGTTTTTT.

The rearrangement links TRBV5-6 to TRBJ1-4, with D possibly being TRBD1 (5 bases). The CDR3 runs 12 residues. Trimming stripped 0 bases from V and 8 bases from J, with 5 bases between. CDR1 is SGHDT and CDR2 is YYEEEE in the germline V gene. CDR3 DNA: TGTGCCAGCAGCTTGGGGGGCGAAAAACTGTTTTTT. Amino acid sequence: CASSLGGEKLFF. The variable domain in full, with the rest retrieved from reference TRBV5-6 and TRBJ1-4, is DAGVTQSPTHLIKTRGQQVTLRCSPKSGHDTVSWYQQALGQGPQFIFQYYEEEERQRGNFPDRFSGHQFPNYSSELNVNALLLGDSALYLCASSLGGEKLFFGSGTQLSVL.

The V gene is TRBV2, the J gene TRBJ2-2; the D gene could be TRBD1 or TRBD2 (6 bases each). Germline V gene lookup returns CDR1 SNHLY and CDR2 FYNNEI. The CDR3 has 16 amino acids. V lost 0 bases to trimming and J lost 4 bases, with 12 bases between them. In DNA form, the CDR3 reads TGTGCCAGCAGTGAAGCCCGCAGGGGAGGCACCGGGGAGCTGTTTTTT. Its protein product is CASSEARRGGTGELFF.

V and J are TRBV19 and TRBJ1-4; 8 nucleotides line up with TRBD1. J gave up 0 bases and V 7 bases, and 7 bases lay outside the gene matches. CDR1 is LNHDA, CDR2 SQIVND, per germline (reference sequence). This CDR3 is 16 amino acids long. The CDR3 protein is CASKIRQGTTNEKLFF. The CDR3 DNA is TGTGCCAGTAAAATTCGACAGGGGACAACTAATGAAAAACTGTTTTTT. Drawing the rest from reference TRBV19 and TRBJ1-4, the complete variable domain is DGGITQSPKYLFRKEGQNVTLSCEQNLNHDAMYWYRQDPGQGLRLIYYSQIVNDFQKGDIAEGYSVSREKKESFPLTVTSAQKNPTAFYLCASKIRQGTTNEKLFFGSGTQLSVL.

This sequence joins TRBV27 and TRBJ2-7, with 9 bases fitting TRBD1. V lost 2 bases and J lost 2; bases outside the gene matches: 7. The germline CDR1 and CDR2 sequences are MNHEY and SMNVEV (reference sequence). The CDR3 loop spans 16 amino acids. CDR3 amino acids: CASSLKMGTGPYEQYF. The CDR3 region has the DNA TGTGCCAGCAGTTTAAAGATGGGGACAGGGCCCTACGAGCAGTACTTC.

The V call is TRBV6-1, the J call TRBJ2-1, with D possibly called TRBD1 or TRBD2 (5 bases each). This CDR3 spans 17 amino acids. Germline CDR1 MNHNS, CDR2 SASEGT. Trimming shortened V by 4 bases and J by 3 bases, and 19 bases separated the two germline ends. Written as DNA, the CDR3 is TGTGCCAGCAGTGGCTTCCTTTCGGGACGCCTCTACAATGAGCAGTTCTTC. Translated, it gives CASSGFLSGRLYNEQFF.

J is TRBJ2-5 and V is TRBV2, with D possibly being TRBD1 or TRBD2 (6 bases each). V was trimmed by 3 bases and J by 4 bases, leaving 18 bases between them. The CDR3 length is 16 residues. The germline CDR1 and CDR2 sequences are SNHLY and FYNNEI. Here the CDR3 DNA reads TGTGCCAGCAGTGAGCGGGTGGGGGGCGCCCGAGAGACCCAGTACTTC. Amino acid sequence: CASSERVGGARETQYF.

The rearrangement uses TRBV28 and TRBJ2-5; TRBD2 agrees at 9 bases. The CDR3 covers 16 residues. Per the germline V gene, CDR1 is MDHEN and CDR2 is SYDVKM. The J segment lost 0 bases and the V segment lost 4 bases, leaving 6 bases of the junction unmatched. The CDR3 bases are TGTGCCAGCAGTTCCTATAGCGGGGGAAACCAAGAGACCCAGTACTTC. Its protein is CASSSYSGGNQETQYF.

The rearrangement joins TRBV30 to TRBJ2-3; 7 positions agree with TRBD1. The germline V gene encodes CDR1 GTSNPN and CDR2 SVGIG (reference sequence). The CDR3 loop spans 13 amino acids. V shed 3 bases and J 5 bases; nucleotides not matched to a gene: 5. The CDR3 here is CAWRKPGGDTQYF. The CDR3 DNA sequence: TGTGCCTGGAGGAAACCAGGGGGAGATACGCAGTATTTT.

CDR3 DNA: TGCGCCAGCAGCCAAGTGTGGGGATGGAGTAATCAGCCCCAGCATTTT. Translated, it gives CASSQVWGWSNQPQHF. The V call is TRBV4-3, the J call TRBJ1-5, with D hard to call. The germline V and J ends were trimmed by 1 base and 4 bases, with 14 bases remaining between them. Germline V gene lookup returns CDR1 LGHNA and CDR2 YSLEER. The CDR3 loop spans 16 amino acids.

This clone was seen just once. The genes are TRBV19 and TRBJ2-3; 7 positions agree with TRBD2. Germline V gene data show CDR1 as LNHDA and CDR2 as SQIVND (reference sequence). The CDR3 length is 16 residues. J lost 2 bases, V lost 7 bases, and 12 bases had no gene match. The CDR3 reads CASTPSQREFTDTQYF. CDR3 coding DNA: TGTGCCAGTACCCCGTCACAGCGGGAATTCACAGATACGCAGTATTTT.

The rearrangement links TRBV10-3 to TRBJ2-2; D might be TRBD1 (5 bases). Germline assignment: CDR1 ENHRY and CDR2 SYGVKD. V was pared by 0 bases and J by 6 bases, with 8 bases between. This CDR3 has 14 amino acids. The CDR3 nucleotides are TGTGCCATCAGTGAGTCCGGACATCCCGGGGAGCTGTTTTTT. This sequence encodes CAISESGHPGELFF.

This clone was seen once. The chain combines TRBV15 with TRBJ1-3, with D uncertain. With 0 bases removed from V and 1 base from J, the gap between germline ends came to 7 bases. There are 15 residues in the CDR3. CDR1 LNHNV and CDR2 YYDKDF come from the germline V gene (reference sequence). For the CDR3, the DNA is TGTGCCACCAGCAGAGATCACAGATCTGGAAACACCATATATTTT. As protein: CATSRDHRSGNTIYF. Complete variable domain (other parts from reference TRBV15 and TRBJ1-3): DAMVIQNPRYQVTQFGKPVTLSCSQTLNHNVMYWYQQKSSQAPKLLFHYYDKDFNNEADTPDNFQSRRPNTSFCFLDIRSPGLGDTAMYLCATSRDHRSGNTIYFGEGSWLTVV.

This sequence joins TRBV10-1 and TRBJ2-7; 7 bases match TRBD1. The germline gives CDR1 WNHNN, CDR2 SYGVQD (reference sequence). CDR3 size: 13 residues. J lost 12 bases, V lost 0 bases, and 8 bases had no gene match. CDR3 coding DNA: TGCGCCAGCAGTGAGTCTCTGCCAGGGGGTACGTACTTC. Translated: CASSESLPGGTYF.

This chain links TRBV4-2 with TRBJ2-5; 8 bases agree with TRBD1. Germline V lookup: CDR1 LGHNA, CDR2 YNFKEQ. This CDR3 spans 14 amino acids. The J segment lost 4 bases and the V segment lost 4 bases, leaving 5 bases of the junction unmatched. The CDR3 coding sequence is TGTGCCAGCAGCCCAAACAGGGGGAGAGAGACCCAGTACTTC. This translates into CASSPNRGRETQYF.

V is TRBV7-2 and J is TRBJ2-7, with TRBD1 matching over 8 bases. CDR1 is SGHTA and CDR2 is FQGNSA in the germline V gene. The junction had 6 bases not matched to a gene; V was cut back by 2 bases and J by 3 bases. CDR3 length equals 15 residues. The CDR3 region has the DNA TGTGCCAGCAGCTTAAATCAGGGGGCGGTCTACGAGCAGTACTTC. Its translation is CASSLNQGAVYEQYF.

This chain connects TRBV5-1 to TRBJ2-5, with 10 nucleotides matching TRBD1. The V segment lost 4 bases and the J segment 5 bases; nucleotides outside the gene matches: 11. The CDR3 has 16 amino acids. Germline CDR1 reads SGHRS; CDR2 reads YFSETQ. The CDR3 reads CASSRATGTGVETQYF. The DNA of the CDR3 is TGCGCCAGCAGCCGCGCAACCGGGACAGGGGTGGAGACCCAGTACTTC.

This rearrangement joins TRBV19 to TRBJ2-1; TRBD1 matches 7 bases. Germline V lookup: CDR1 LNHDA, CDR2 SQIVND (reference sequence). The V and J ends lost 5 bases and 5 bases, in that order; junction bases with no gene match: 3. The CDR3 sequence is 13 residues long. CDR3 DNA sequence: TGTGCCAGTAGTCCACAGGGGAACAATGAGCAGTTCTTC. It yields the protein CASSPQGNNEQFF.

The chain combines TRBV18 with TRBJ1-1; no clear D gene. CDR1 is KGHSH and CDR2 is LQKENI in the germline V gene. Deletions cut 3 bases from V and 0 bases from J, with 8 bases between. This CDR3 is built from 14 residues. This CDR3 reads CASSPGSLNTEAFF. CDR3 in DNA: TGTGCCAGCTCACCCGGGTCTTTGAACACTGAAGCTTTCTTT.

The J gene is TRBJ1-1, the V gene TRBV3-1 (or the pseudogene TRBV3-2); D remains unclear. There are 11 residues in the CDR3. V was pared by 4 bases and J by 10 bases, with 10 bases between. Germline loops: CDR1 LGHDT, CDR2 YNNKEL (reference sequence). The DNA of the CDR3 is TGTGCCAGCAGCCTTCAGTCGTCAGCTTTCTTT. It is translated as CASSLQSSAFF.

The chain links TRBV6-6 to TRBJ2-1; 7 bases match TRBD2. CDR3 length equals 15 residues. In germline, CDR1 is MNHNY, CDR2 SVGAGI (reference sequence). V was pared by 3 bases and J by 7 bases, with 9 bases of the junction left unmatched. CDR3 nucleotide sequence: TGTGCCAGCAGTTATGGGGGGGGTCAATTGAATGAGCAGTTCTTC. Amino acids: CASSYGGGQLNEQFF.